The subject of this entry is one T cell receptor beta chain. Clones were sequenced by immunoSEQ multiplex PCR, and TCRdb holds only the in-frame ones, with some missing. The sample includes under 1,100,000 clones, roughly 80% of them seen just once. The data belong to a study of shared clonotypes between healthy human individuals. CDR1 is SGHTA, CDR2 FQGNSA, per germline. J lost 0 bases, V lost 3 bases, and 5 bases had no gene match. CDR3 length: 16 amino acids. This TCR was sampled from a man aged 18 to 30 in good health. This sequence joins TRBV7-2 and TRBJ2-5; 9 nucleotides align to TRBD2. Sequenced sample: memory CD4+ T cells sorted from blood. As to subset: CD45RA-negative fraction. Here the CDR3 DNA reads TGTGCCAGCAGCTTGTTAGCGGGGGCCTACCAAGAGACCCAGTACTTC. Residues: CASSLLAGAYQETQYF.